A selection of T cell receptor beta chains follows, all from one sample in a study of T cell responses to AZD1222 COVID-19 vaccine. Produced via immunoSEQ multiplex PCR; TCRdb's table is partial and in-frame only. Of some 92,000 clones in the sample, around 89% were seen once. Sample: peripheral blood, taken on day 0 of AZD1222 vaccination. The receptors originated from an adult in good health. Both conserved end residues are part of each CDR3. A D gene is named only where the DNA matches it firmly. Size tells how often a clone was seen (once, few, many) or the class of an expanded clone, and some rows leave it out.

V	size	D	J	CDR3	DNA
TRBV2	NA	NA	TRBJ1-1	CASSDPRREMNTEAFF	TGTGCCAGCAGTGACCCAAGAAGGGAAATGAACACTGAAGCTTTCTTT
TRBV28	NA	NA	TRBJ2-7	CASSLGGDRQLYEQYF	TGTGCCAGCAGTTTGGGGGGGGACAGGCAGCTATACGAGCAGTACTTC
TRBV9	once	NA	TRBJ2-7	CASSLRQGFGSGARWDEQYF	TGTGCCAGCAGCCTCCGACAGGGATTCGGGAGCGGCGCGAGGTGGGACGAGCAGTACTTC
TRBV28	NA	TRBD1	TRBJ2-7	CASSLPGTGPYEQYF	TGTGCCAGCAGTTTGCCCGGGACAGGTCCCTACGAGCAGTACTTC
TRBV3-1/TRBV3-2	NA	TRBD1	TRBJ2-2	CASSQLQGAGGELFF	TGTGCCAGCAGCCAATTACAGGGGGCGGGCGGGGAGCTGTTTTTT
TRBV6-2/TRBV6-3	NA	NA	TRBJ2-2	CASSPVRTFGTGELFF	TGTGCCAGCAGCCCGGTCCGAACCTTCGGCACCGGGGAGCTGTTTTTT
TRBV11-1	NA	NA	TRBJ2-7	CASSFTGSSYEQYF	TGTGCCAGCAGCTTCACAGGTAGCTCCTACGAGCAGTACTTC
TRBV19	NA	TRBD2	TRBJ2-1	CASTPLAGTYNEQFF	TGTGCCAGCACCCCGCTAGCGGGTACCTACAATGAGCAGTTCTTC
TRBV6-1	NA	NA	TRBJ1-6	CASREGTNSPLHF	TGTGCCAGCAGAGAAGGGACCAATTCACCCCTCCACTTT
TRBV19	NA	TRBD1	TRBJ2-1	CASSILLSGQNEQFF	TGTGCCAGTAGTATTCTATTATCGGGACAGAATGAGCAGTTCTTC
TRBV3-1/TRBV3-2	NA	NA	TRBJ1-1	CASSQVTENTEAFF	TGTGCCAGCAGCCAAGTGACAGAGAACACTGAAGCTTTCTTT
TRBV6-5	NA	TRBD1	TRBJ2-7	CASSTTGVSSYEQYF	TGTGCCAGCAGTACCACAGGGGTGAGCTCCTACGAGCAGTACTTC
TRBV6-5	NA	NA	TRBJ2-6	CATRGFSGANVLTF	TGTGCCACCCGGGGTTTCTCTGGGGCCAACGTCCTGACTTTC
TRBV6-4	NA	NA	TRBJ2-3	CASSESASTDTQYF	TGTGCCAGCAGTGAATCGGCGAGCACAGATACGCAGTATTTT
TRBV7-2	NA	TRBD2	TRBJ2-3	CASSLAAGLAATDTQYF	TGTGCCAGCAGCTTAGCCGCGGGACTAGCAGCCACAGATACGCAGTATTTT
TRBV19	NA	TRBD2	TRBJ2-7	CASSPFSGSWYEQYF	TGTGCCAGTAGTCCATTTAGCGGGAGTTGGTACGAGCAGTACTTC
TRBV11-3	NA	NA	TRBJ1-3	CASSTDMGNTIYF	TGTGCCAGCAGCACCGACATGGGAAACACCATATATTTT
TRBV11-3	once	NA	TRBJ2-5	CASSPTRSFETQYF	TGTGCCAGCAGCCCTACCCGTTCATTCGAGACCCAGTACTTC
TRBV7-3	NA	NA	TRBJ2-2	CASSPDRITGELFF	TGTGCCAGCAGCCCCGACAGAATTACCGGGGAGCTGTTTTTT
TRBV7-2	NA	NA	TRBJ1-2	CASSLGVSGSYGYTF	TGTGCCAGCAGCTTGGGGGTTTCGGGGTCCTATGGCTACACCTTC
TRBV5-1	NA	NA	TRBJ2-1	CASSPKLSSYNEQFF	TGCGCCAGCAGCCCCAAGCTGAGCTCCTACAATGAGCAGTTCTTC
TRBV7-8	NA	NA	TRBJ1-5	CASSPRTGHNQPQHF	TGTGCCAGCAGCCCTCGAACAGGACACAATCAGCCCCAGCATTTT
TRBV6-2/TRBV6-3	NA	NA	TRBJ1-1	CASSRPITANAEAFF	TGTGCCAGCAGTCGCCCCATTACAGCAAACGCTGAAGCTTTCTTT
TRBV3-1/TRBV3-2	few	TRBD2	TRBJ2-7	CASSQVSSGRYEQYF	TGTGCCAGCAGCCAAGTCTCTAGCGGGAGGTACGAGCAGTACTTC
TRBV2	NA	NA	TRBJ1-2	CASSKSFPNGYTF	TGTGCCAGCAGTAAGTCTTTTCCGAATGGCTACACCTTC
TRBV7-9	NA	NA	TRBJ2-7	CASSLLGYEQYF	TGTGCCAGCAGCTTGTTAGGGTACGAGCAGTACTTC
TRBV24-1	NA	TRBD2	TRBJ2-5	CATSDLNSGSPETQYF	TGTGCCACCAGTGATTTGAATAGCGGGAGTCCGGAGACCCAGTACTTC
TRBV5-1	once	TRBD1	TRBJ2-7	CASSSTGGSYEQYF	TGCGCCAGCAGCTCGACAGGGGGATCGTACGAGCAGTACTTC
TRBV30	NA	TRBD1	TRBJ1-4	CAWSSGTGTEKLFF	TGTGCCTGGAGTTCCGGGACAGGGACGGAAAAACTGTTTTTT
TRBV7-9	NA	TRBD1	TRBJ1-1	CASSTGTGGTEAFF	TGTGCCAGCAGCACCGGGACAGGGGGCACTGAAGCTTTCTTT
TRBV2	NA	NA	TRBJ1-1	CASRGLQARNTEAFF	TGTGCCAGCAGGGGCCTACAAGCCAGGAACACTGAAGCTTTCTTT
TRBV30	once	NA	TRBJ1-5	CAWSTRSNQPQHF	TGTGCCTGGAGTACCCGATCCAATCAGCCCCAGCATTTT
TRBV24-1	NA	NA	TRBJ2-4	CATSDSPSKGAKNIQYF	TGTGCCACCAGTGATTCTCCCTCGAAAGGGGCCAAAAACATTCAGTACTTC
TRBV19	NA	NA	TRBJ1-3	CASSIASARRNTIYF	TGTGCCAGTAGTATTGCGTCGGCGAGACGAAACACCATATATTTT
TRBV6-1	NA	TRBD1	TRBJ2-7	CASSELRQGKYEQYF	TGTGCCAGCAGTGAACTGAGACAGGGTAAATACGAGCAGTACTTC
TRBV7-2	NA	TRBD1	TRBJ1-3	CASSLGTGSGNTIYF	TGTGCCAGCAGCTTAGGGACAGGATCCGGAAACACCATATATTTT
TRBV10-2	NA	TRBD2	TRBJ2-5	CASSETRGGRARKTQYF	TGCGCCAGCAGTGAGACCCGGGGCGGGAGGGCCAGGAAGACCCAGTACTTC
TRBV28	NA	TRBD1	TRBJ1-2	CASNYRGGSYTF	TGTGCCAGCAATTACAGGGGCGGGAGCTACACCTTC
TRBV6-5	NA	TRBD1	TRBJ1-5	CASGGTGINQPQHF	TGTGCCAGCGGGGGGACAGGGATCAATCAGCCCCAGCATTTT
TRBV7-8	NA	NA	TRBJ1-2	CASSLDGFYGYTF	TGTGCCAGCAGCCTAGACGGGTTCTATGGCTACACCTTC
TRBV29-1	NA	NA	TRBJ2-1	CSARENTYNEQFF	TGCAGCGCACGGGAGAACACCTACAATGAGCAGTTCTTC
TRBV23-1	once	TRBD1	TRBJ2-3	CASSQSRETGRSHTDTQYF	TGCGCCAGCAGTCAATCGCGCGAGACAGGGAGAAGTCACACAGATACGCAGTATTTT
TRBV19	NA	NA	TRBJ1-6	CASRSGHGGSPLHF	TGTGCCAGTAGATCCGGTCACGGCGGTTCACCCCTCCACTTT
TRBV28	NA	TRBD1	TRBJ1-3	CASSLLNLGQGAGNTIYF	TGTGCCAGCAGTCTCCTAAACCTGGGACAGGGAGCTGGAAACACCATATATTTT
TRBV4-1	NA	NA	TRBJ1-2	CASSHLQPLDGYTF	TGCGCCAGCAGCCATCTACAACCTCTAGATGGCTACACCTTC
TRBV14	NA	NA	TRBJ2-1	CASSQGRGREADEQFF	TGTGCCAGCAGCCAAGGTCGGGGTCGAGAAGCTGATGAGCAGTTCTTC
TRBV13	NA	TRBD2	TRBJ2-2	CASNVRTSGRYAGELFF	TGTGCCAGCAACGTACGGACTAGCGGGAGATATGCCGGGGAGCTGTTTTTT
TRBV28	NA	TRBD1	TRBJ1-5	CASSFGTGSQPQHF	TGTGCCAGCAGTTTCGGGACAGGGAGTCAGCCCCAGCATTTT
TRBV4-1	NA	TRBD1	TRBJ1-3	CASSQRTGLSSGNTIYF	TGCGCCAGCAGCCAAAGGACAGGTCTCTCCTCTGGAAACACCATATATTTT
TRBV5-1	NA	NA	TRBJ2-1	CASSLDQGLNEQFF	TGCGCCAGCAGCTTGGATCAGGGGCTAAATGAGCAGTTCTTC
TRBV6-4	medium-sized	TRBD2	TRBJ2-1	CASSEREDNEQFF	TGTGCCAGCAGTGAACGGGAGGACAATGAGCAGTTCTTC
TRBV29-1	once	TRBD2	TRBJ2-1	CSVGGRGGLAGLSYNEQFF	TGCAGCGTTGGTGGCAGGGGCGGACTAGCGGGTCTCTCCTACAATGAGCAGTTCTTC